Included here is one TCR beta chain sequence, with context. Its antigen remains unidentified. Per-base quality was not reported, and no clone a single base away is much larger than it. The instrument given in TCRdb is Illumina HiSeq 2500. TCR beta libraries were prepared by quantitative 5'-RACE with molecular barcodes. For the original study's pipeline: A new computational method, built on a probabilistic model of VDJ rearrangement, was used to identify disease-linked TCR variants. In TCRdb, the public reads were trimmed at Q25 with fastp and aligned with MiXCR, with productive beta chains retained. Every entry covers one CDR3 protein and lists the most common genes and DNA from its rows. It is TCRdb's table, rather than the study itself, that gives the V and J calls and clone size. For this sample there are fewer than 180,000 distinct CDR3 sequences; 44% appear just once. The ten biggest clones cover roughly 15% of the sample.

These data originate in a study of CD8 T cells in ankylosing spondylitis (TCRdb year 2017). Concerning the study at large: To find TCR variants linked to disease, the study profiled T cell receptor beta repertoires in ankylosing spondylitis patients and healthy donors. The full study cohort comprised around 25 ankylosing spondylitis patients and 85 to 120 healthy donors. Samples of peripheral blood were taken, and for ankylosing spondylitis patients, synovial fluid was collected as well. Study-wide findings and limitations: The disease-linked clones had a CD8+ phenotype and were found at relatively low frequencies in peripheral blood. A TCR beta motif of several highly homologous amino acid variants appeared characteristic of blood from ankylosing spondylitis patients. Some motif variants were previously reported in synovial fluid and blood of reactive arthritis patients, suggesting common disease-initiation mechanisms. The disease-linked clones were reported to be significantly enriched in matched synovial fluid samples from ankylosing spondylitis patients.

Synovial fluid samples were matched to blood samples from the same ankylosing spondylitis patients. The CDR1 and CDR2 encoded by the germline V gene are ENHRY and SYGVKD. The CDR3 numbers 15 residues from cysteine through phenylalanine. Only the CDR3 DNA stays, 45 bases, in frame from base 1. V is cut back by 6 bases and J by 6 bases, with 9 bases in the junction unmatched. This TCR was sampled from a male donor with ankylosing spondylitis. The sample consisted of synovial fluid, either unsorted or a sorted T cell fraction (not recorded which). The sequence links TRBV10-3 to TRBJ2-1, and TRBD2 aligns with 9 junction nucleotides. The CDR3 region: CAIRGRRGGTNEQFF. The sequenced DNA is TGTGCCATCAGGGGGAGGCGGGGGGGCACCAATGAGCAGTTCTTC.